The next 27 T cell receptor beta chains were all read from a single sample in a study of cytomegalovirus exposure and HLA in healthy donors. Repertoires were generated with immunoSEQ multiplex PCR, while TCRdb's copy carries only in-frame clones and drops some. The data contain around 60,000 clones, 90% to 97% of them singletons. Material: PBMCs. These receptors all come from a woman younger than 35 in good health and CMV-seronegative.

This chain connects TRBV18 to TRBJ2-1; no clear D gene. Germline V gene lookup returns CDR1 KGHSH and CDR2 LQKENI. This CDR3 is built from 16 residues. The V gene lost 3 bases and the J gene lost 2 bases, with 14 bases spanning the gap. For the CDR3, the DNA is TGTGCCAGCTCACCGCCGTTGCAGTACCCCTACAATGAGCAGTTCTTC. This encodes CASSPPLQYPYNEQFF.

The genes are TRBV4-3 and TRBJ2-3, with D perhaps matching TRBD2 (5 bases). The CDR3 is made up of 14 amino acids. Trimming took off 5 bases at V and 5 bases at J, with 14 bases between the two ends. Germline lookup yields CDR1 LGHNA and CDR2 YSLEER. This CDR3 is CASSSGPRVDTQYF. The CDR3 DNA is TGCGCCAGCAGCTCCGGGCCGCGGGTAGATACGCAGTATTTT.

This chain links TRBV5-1 with TRBJ2-7; 10 positions agree with TRBD2. From germline, CDR1 is SGHRS and CDR2 YFSETQ. After removal of 4 bases from V and 0 bases from J, the junction contained 13 bases not matched to a gene. The CDR3 runs 18 residues. CDR3 nucleotide sequence: TGCGCCAGCAGCCAACCTGACATAGCGGGGGGCCACTCCTACGAGCAGTACTTC. Translating it yields CASSQPDIAGGHSYEQYF.

The V gene is TRBV6-1, the J gene TRBJ2-3, with 12 bases identical to TRBD2. Per germline, CDR1 MNHNS and CDR2 SASEGT. CDR3 length: 13 residues. The junction had 0 bases not matched to a gene; V was cut back by 11 bases and J by 0 bases. The CDR3 DNA sequence: TGTGCCGGGACTAGCGGGAGCACAGATACGCAGTATTTT. Translated: CAGTSGSTDTQYF.

The V gene is TRBV29-1, the J gene TRBJ2-1, with 7 positions matching TRBD1. Germline lookup yields CDR1 SQVTM and CDR2 ANQGSEA. Trimming at V came to 4 bases and at J to 6 bases, leaving 3 bases not matched to a gene. There are 12 residues in the CDR3. The CDR3 protein is CSVGTGANEQFF. The CDR3 DNA reads as TGCAGCGTTGGTACAGGGGCCAATGAGCAGTTCTTC.

V is TRBV5-6 and J is TRBJ2-7; D is uncertain. Germline V gene data show CDR1 as SGHDT and CDR2 as YYEEEE. Trimming removed 0 bases at V and 0 bases at J, with 10 bases between. This CDR3 comprises 15 residues. The CDR3 spells CASSLVLAGSYEQYF. CDR3 bases: TGTGCCAGCAGCTTGGTGTTGGCAGGCTCCTACGAGCAGTACTTC.

This chain links TRBV5-8 with TRBJ2-3; 7 bases agree with TRBD1. The V segment lost 4 bases and the J segment 2 bases; nucleotides outside the gene matches: 7. Germline V gene data show CDR1 as SGHTS and CDR2 as YDEGEE. CDR3 size: 15 residues. The CDR3 DNA follows: TGTGCCAGCAGCAAAAGGGGGCAGACCACAGATACGCAGTATTTT. It codes for CASSKRGQTTDTQYF.

CDR3: CASSSHRQGLSGNTIYF. The CDR3, as DNA: TGTGCCAGCAGCTCCCATCGACAGGGACTCTCTGGAAACACCATATATTTT. V and J are TRBV5-6 and TRBJ1-3; TRBD1 matches 7 bases. The CDR3 runs to 17 residues. The trim removed 3 bases at V and 0 bases at J, leaving 9 bases unmatched. Germline V gene sequence: CDR1 SGHDT, CDR2 YYEEEE. Full variable domain (rest looked up from reference TRBV5-6 and TRBJ1-3): DAGVTQSPTHLIKTRGQQVTLRCSPKSGHDTVSWYQQALGQGPQFIFQYYEEEERQRGNFPDRFSGHQFPNYSSELNVNALLLGDSALYLCASSSHRQGLSGNTIYFGEGSWLTVV.

The chain joins TRBV4-1 to TRBJ2-3; 12 bases match TRBD2. Unmatched junction bases numbered 10, after V lost 1 base and J lost 5 bases. The CDR3 contains 18 residues. The germline V gene has CDR1 MGHRA and CDR2 YSYEKL. CDR3 sequence: CASSQGGLAGGRGDTQYF. The CDR3 DNA reads as TGCGCCAGCAGCCAAGGGGGGCTAGCGGGGGGGCGTGGAGATACGCAGTATTTT.

The V gene is TRBV19, the J gene TRBJ2-1; D perhaps matches TRBD2 (7 bases). CDR3 length equals 9 residues. In germline, CDR1 is LNHDA, CDR2 SQIVND (reference sequence). Between the trimmed V and J ends, which lost 11 bases and 15 bases, there was a span of 14 bases. The CDR3 here is CAEGGARFF. CDR3 bases: TGTGCCGAGGGGGGGGCTCGGTTCTTC.

The V gene is TRBV28, the J gene TRBJ2-2, with a tentative D call TRBD1 (5 bases). CDR1 and CDR2 from the germline V gene are MDHEN and SYDVKM. The CDR3 length is 15 residues. Trimming shortened V by 6 bases and J by 1 base, and 12 bases separated the two germline ends. CDR3 coding DNA: TGTGCCAGCAGCCGCCCTCAGGGGAACACCGGGGAGCTGTTTTTT. Residues: CASSRPQGNTGELFF.

The DNA for the CDR3 is TGTGCCACCAGTGCGGGCCTGCGGGGAGAGACCCAGTACTTC. Residues: CATSAGLRGETQYF. This chain links TRBV15 with TRBJ2-5; TRBD2 might be the D (6 bases). Germline V gene data show CDR1 as LNHNV and CDR2 as YYDKDF (reference sequence). The CDR3 consists of 14 residues. Trimming pared 6 bases from V and 4 bases from J, leaving 15 bases between. Full variable domain (rest looked up from reference TRBV15 and TRBJ2-5): DAMVIQNPRYQVTQFGKPVTLSCSQTLNHNVMYWYQQKSSQAPKLLFHYYDKDFNNEADTPDNFQSRRPNTSFCFLDIRSPGLGDTAMYLCATSAGLRGETQYFGPGTRLLVL.

This clone was seen only once. The CDR3 nucleotides read TGTGCCAGCAGTCCACCCACTAGAGGGCAGTTCTTC. It is translated as CASSPPTRGQFF. This chain uses TRBV28 with TRBJ2-1; a possible D gene is TRBD2 (5 bases). Germline assignment: CDR1 MDHEN and CDR2 SYDVKM. The CDR3 length is 12 residues. V lost 5 bases and J 12 bases, leaving 14 bases between the germline ends.

Here the CDR3 DNA reads TGTGCCAGCAGCGTATCGCCCCGGACAGCCACCTACGAGCAGTACTTC. Residues: CASSVSPRTATYEQYF. The V and J genes are TRBV9 and TRBJ2-7; tentatively, D is TRBD1 (6 bases). This CDR3 is 16 amino acids long. CDR1 and CDR2 from the germline V gene are SGDLS and YYNGEE. Deletions cut 1 base from V and 2 bases from J, with 16 bases between.

The chain joins TRBV29-1 to TRBJ2-7, with 7 bases matching TRBD2. V shed 1 base and J 3 bases; nucleotides not matched to a gene: 3. CDR1 and CDR2 from the germline V gene are SQVTM and ANQGSEA. CDR3 length: 13 amino acids. The CDR3 nucleotides are TGCAGCGTTGAAGGTCGGGGGGACTACGAGCAGTACTTC. Translation gives CSVEGRGDYEQYF.

The V gene is TRBV4-3, the J gene TRBJ1-3; D ambiguous. This CDR3 spans 17 amino acids. The V gene's germline CDR1 is LGHNA and CDR2 YSLEER. V was clipped by 3 bases and J by 4 bases, with 19 bases between them. The chain's CDR3 is CASSHVLLGGYGNTIYF. The CDR3, as DNA: TGCGCCAGCAGCCACGTACTCCTCGGAGGGTACGGAAACACCATATATTTT.

The genes are TRBV25-1 and TRBJ1-3; 8 nucleotides agree with TRBD1. Germline trimming cut 5 bases from V and 8 bases from J; bases unmatched to any gene: 5. CDR1 is MGHDK, CDR2 SYGVNS, per germline. This CDR3 contains 13 residues. The CDR3 loop is CASSQGAPDTIYF. CDR3 bases: TGTGCCAGCAGTCAGGGGGCCCCGGACACCATATATTTT.

CDR3 sequence reads: CASSPGLAGGSYNEQFF. DNA of the CDR3: TGTGCCAGCAGTCCCGGACTAGCGGGAGGTTCCTACAATGAGCAGTTCTTC. The chain links TRBV7-3 to TRBJ2-1, with 14 nucleotides matching TRBD2. Per germline, CDR1 SGHTA and CDR2 FQGTGA. The CDR3 runs to 17 residues. After removal of 6 bases from V and 1 base from J, the junction contained 5 bases not matched to a gene.

Notes on this clone: A read error may produce the germline difference seen at one junction end. The chain joins TRBV27 to TRBJ2-1; perhaps TRBD2 as D (6 bases). CDR1 MNHEY and CDR2 SMNVEV come from the germline V gene (reference sequence). The CDR3 has 14 residues. This CDR3 reads CASSLRDSNNEQFF. CDR3 nucleotide sequence: TGTGCCAGCAGTTTGCGGGACTCCAACAATGAGCAGTTCTTC.

The chain carries TRBV5-1 and TRBJ1-2; 7 bases agree with TRBD1. Trimming cost V 4 bases and J 8 bases; bases outside gene matches: 5. The length of the CDR3 is 12 residues. Germline assignment: CDR1 SGHRS and CDR2 YFSETQ. Here the CDR3 reads CASSEQGSGYTF. As DNA, the CDR3 is TGCGCCAGCAGCGAACAGGGGAGCGGCTACACCTTC.

J is TRBJ2-2 and V is TRBV29-1; 7 nucleotides align to TRBD2. CDR1 and CDR2 (germline): SQVTM, ANQGSEA. CDR3 length: 16 residues. The junction had 5 bases not matched to a gene; V was cut back by 0 bases and J by 1 base. CDR3 sequence: CSVEDGTTLNTGELFF. Here the CDR3 DNA reads TGCAGCGTTGAAGATGGGACTACCTTGAACACCGGGGAGCTGTTTTTT.

The gene calls are TRBV7-2 and TRBJ2-7, with TRBD2 matching over 8 bases. The ends lost 2 bases at V and 3 bases at J; junction bases unmatched: 0. The length of the CDR3 is 13 residues. Germline loops: CDR1 SGHTA, CDR2 FQGNSA. The CDR3 reads CASSLREGYEQYF. In DNA form, the CDR3 reads TGTGCCAGCAGCTTACGGGAGGGCTACGAGCAGTACTTC.

The gene calls are TRBV28 and TRBJ2-2, with 9 bases matching TRBD1. Looked up from germline, CDR1 is MDHEN and CDR2 is SYDVKM. Germline trimming cut 6 bases from V and 7 bases from J; bases unmatched to any gene: 9. CDR3 length equals 15 residues. CDR3 in amino acids: CASRRHRGLDGELFF. In nucleotides, the CDR3 is TGTGCCAGCAGGCGACACAGGGGGCTGGACGGGGAGCTGTTTTTT. Combining the CDR3 with reference TRBV28 and TRBJ2-2 gives the whole variable domain DVKVTQSSRYLVKRTGEKVFLECVQDMDHENMFWYRQDPGLGLRLIYFSYDVKMKEKGDIPEGYSVSREKKERFSLILESASTNQTSMYLCASRRHRGLDGELFFGEGSRLTVL.

This clone showed up just once. V gene TRBV7-8 combines with J gene TRBJ1-2; TRBD1 is a possible D gene (5 bases). The CDR3 loop spans 13 amino acids. From germline, CDR1 is SGHVS and CDR2 FQNEAQ. The V and J ends lost 2 bases and 4 bases respectively, with 8 bases between them. This chain's CDR3 is CASSLRTSYGYTF. The CDR3, as DNA: TGTGCCAGCAGCTTACGGACAAGCTATGGCTACACCTTC.

The rearrangement uses TRBV19 and TRBJ2-1, with 9 positions matching TRBD1. CDR1 and CDR2 from the germline V gene are LNHDA and SQIVND (reference sequence). The length of the CDR3 is 15 residues. J was trimmed by 9 bases and V by 10 bases; bases with no gene match: 16. DNA of the CDR3: TGTGCCACCACTGCGGGACAGGGATTGAGGGGTGAGCAGTTCTTC. Its translation: CATTAGQGLRGEQFF.

The chain links TRBV19 to TRBJ2-3, with D hard to call. Germline V gene data show CDR1 as LNHDA and CDR2 as SQIVND (reference sequence). With 2 bases removed from V and 3 bases from J, the gap between germline ends came to 18 bases. This CDR3 is built from 17 residues. The CDR3 DNA sequence: TGTGCCAGTAGTATACGTGACAAGGTTCCAAGTACAGATACGCAGTATTTT. Its translation is CASSIRDKVPSTDTQYF.

In its sample, this clone was seen a few times. The rearrangement links TRBV19 to TRBJ2-7; TRBD2 matches at 9 bases. The trim removed 5 bases at V and 0 bases at J, leaving 8 bases unmatched. Germline loops: CDR1 LNHDA, CDR2 SQIVND (reference sequence). The CDR3 covers 16 residues. In DNA, the CDR3 is TGTGCCAGTAGTCCCGGACTAGCGAGGAGCTCCTACGAGCAGTACTTC. It encodes CASSPGLARSSYEQYF.